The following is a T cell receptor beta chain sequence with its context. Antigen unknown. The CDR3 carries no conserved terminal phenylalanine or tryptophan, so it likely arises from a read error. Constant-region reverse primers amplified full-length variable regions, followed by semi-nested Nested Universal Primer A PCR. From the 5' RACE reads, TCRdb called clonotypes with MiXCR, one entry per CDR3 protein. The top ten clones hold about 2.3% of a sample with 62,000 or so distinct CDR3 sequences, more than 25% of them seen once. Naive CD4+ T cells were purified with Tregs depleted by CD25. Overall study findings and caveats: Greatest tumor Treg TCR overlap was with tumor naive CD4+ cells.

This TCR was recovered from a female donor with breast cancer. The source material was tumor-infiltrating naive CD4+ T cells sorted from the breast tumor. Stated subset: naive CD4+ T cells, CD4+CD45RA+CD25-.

The CDR3 spells CASSAGQVSLVSTDTQYL. The DNA of the CDR3 is TGTGCCAGCAGTGCTGGACAGGTGTCCCTCGTTAGCACAGATACGCAGTATCTT. The chain couples TRBV6-1 to TRBJ2-3; 7 nucleotides line up with TRBD1. V was clipped by 4 bases and J by 0 bases; unmatched bases: 13. The CDR3 runs to 18 residues. The V gene's germline CDR1 is MNHNS and CDR2 SASEGT.